The next 13 T cell receptor beta chains were all read from a single sample in a study of shared clonotypes between healthy human individuals. This table comes from immunoSEQ multiplex PCR, and its TCRdb copy is limited to in-frame clones, with some not included. Here the sample spans millions of clones, approximately 93% being singletons. Sequencing was done on a sample of naive CD4+ T cells from PBMCs. Subset in this sample: CD45RA+ positively selected. The origin of the receptors is a man aged 18 to 35 in good health. Some clones in this sample may be carry-over from other donors' samples.

CDR3 loop: CASSPWEEQYF. In nucleotides, the CDR3 is TGTGCCAGTAGTCCATGGGAGGAGCAGTACTTC. This chain links TRBV19 with TRBJ2-7, with D possibly matching TRBD2 (5 bases). Trimming pared 5 bases from V and 7 bases from J, leaving 9 bases between. The CDR3 has 11 residues. In germline, CDR1 is LNHDA, CDR2 SQIVND (reference sequence).

This chain connects TRBV18 to TRBJ2-3; possible D gene TRBD1, 6 bases. The germline CDR1 and CDR2 sequences are KGHSH and LQKENI. Between the trimmed V and J ends, which lost 3 bases and 6 bases, there was a span of 10 bases. The CDR3 contains 13 residues. Written as DNA, the CDR3 is TGTGCCAGCTCACCCCACAGGGACGATACGCAGTATTTT. Encoded protein: CASSPHRDDTQYF. Combining the CDR3 with reference TRBV18 and TRBJ2-3 gives the whole variable domain NAGVMQNPRHLVRRRGQEARLRCSPMKGHSHVYWYRQLPEEGLKFMVYLQKENIIDESGMPKERFSAEFPKEGPSILRIQQVVRGDSAAYFCASSPHRDDTQYFGPGTRLTVL.

The chain is built from TRBV11-2 and TRBJ1-1; TRBD1 is a possible D gene (5 bases). V lost 0 bases and J lost 8, with 13 bases in between. The CDR3 extends over 14 amino acids. Germline loops: CDR1 SGHAT, CDR2 FQNNGV. The CDR3 reads CASSLDGGTGEAFF. CDR3 coding DNA: TGTGCCAGCAGCTTAGATGGAGGGACGGGAGAAGCTTTCTTT.

The chain recombines TRBV19 with TRBJ2-1; TRBD2 aligns across 10 bases. The CDR3 runs 17 residues. The V segment lost 1 base and the J segment 4 bases; nucleotides outside the gene matches: 7. CDR1 LNHDA and CDR2 SQIVND come from the germline V gene (reference sequence). Written as DNA, the CDR3 is TGTGCCAGTAGTATAGGTCTAGCGGGAGCGGAATACAATGAGCAGTTCTTC. Its translation is CASSIGLAGAEYNEQFF.

This sequence joins TRBV30 and TRBJ1-2; 11 bases align to TRBD1. V lost 3 bases to trimming and J lost 8 bases; unmatched junction nucleotides: 11. CDR1 is GTSNPN and CDR2 is SVGIG in the germline V gene (reference sequence). There are 15 residues in the CDR3. The CDR3 region is CAWRAGQGAALGYTF. The CDR3 DNA sequence: TGTGCCTGGAGGGCTGGACAGGGGGCGGCCCTGGGCTACACCTTC.

This clone showed up just once. This chain links TRBV6-5 with TRBJ2-3, with unresolved D. V was clipped by 4 bases and J by 3 bases, with 17 bases between them. Germline V gene sequence: CDR1 MNHEY, CDR2 SVGAGI. The CDR3 totals 16 residues. In nucleotides, the CDR3 is TGTGCCAGCAGTTTCAAGGGCAGTGGAGCGACAGATACGCAGTATTTT. As protein: CASSFKGSGATDTQYF.

The chain carries TRBV29-1 and TRBJ2-7; D perhaps matches TRBD1 (6 bases). V lost 6 bases to trimming and J lost 2 bases, with 23 bases between them. This CDR3 is 16 amino acids long. Germline CDR1 SQVTM, CDR2 ANQGSEA. CDR3 protein: CSVAALSGAEPYEQYF. The DNA for the CDR3 is TGCAGCGTAGCCGCCCTTTCAGGGGCAGAGCCCTACGAGCAGTACTTC.

J is TRBJ2-5 and V is TRBV7-3; no clear D. Germline V gene lookup returns CDR1 SGHTA and CDR2 FQGTGA. The germline V and J ends were trimmed by 2 bases and 5 bases, with 12 bases remaining between them. This CDR3 has 14 residues. This CDR3 reads CASSLPPPAETQYF. The CDR3 bases are TGTGCCAGCAGCTTACCTCCCCCGGCGGAGACCCAGTACTTC. Together with reference TRBV7-3 and TRBJ2-5, the CDR3 gives the full variable domain: GAGVSQTPSNKVTEKGKYVELRCDPISGHTALYWYRQSLGQGPEFLIYFQGTGAADDSGLPNDRFFAVRPEGSVSTLKIQRTERGDSAVYLCASSLPPPAETQYFGPGTRLLVL.

The genes are TRBV19 and TRBJ1-3, with TRBD1 as a possible D gene (5 bases). This CDR3 region has 16 residues. The V gene lost 5 bases and the J gene lost 2 bases, with 16 bases spanning the gap. The germline V gene encodes CDR1 LNHDA and CDR2 SQIVND (reference sequence). CDR3 region: CASSVNTGAPGNTIYF. CDR3 coding DNA: TGTGCCAGTAGTGTAAATACAGGAGCTCCTGGAAACACCATATATTTT.

The gene calls are TRBV30 and TRBJ2-7; D is perhaps TRBD2 (6 bases). Deletions cut 0 bases from V and 7 bases from J, with 19 bases between. The germline gives CDR1 GTSNPN, CDR2 SVGIG (reference sequence). The CDR3 is made up of 15 amino acids. The CDR3 bases are TGTGCCTGGAGTGTACCCCCAGGTGGGAGGAGGGAGCAGTACTTC. It translates to CAWSVPPGGRREQYF.

The count of this clone is one. The gene calls are TRBV5-6 and TRBJ2-2, with 9 bases identical to TRBD1. Trimming cost V 4 bases and J 6 bases; bases outside gene matches: 13. The CDR3 runs 17 residues. Germline CDR1 reads SGHDT; CDR2 reads YYEEEE. The CDR3 loop reads CASSIDSRDREAGELFF. The DNA for the CDR3 is TGTGCCAGCAGCATCGACTCCCGGGACAGGGAAGCCGGGGAGCTGTTTTTT.

Only one count was recorded for this clone. The V call is TRBV5-1, the J call TRBJ2-1; 10 nucleotides align to TRBD2. Germline V gene lookup returns CDR1 SGHRS and CDR2 YFSETQ. The CDR3 is 15 residues long. V was clipped by 4 bases and J by 6 bases; unmatched bases: 7. The CDR3 DNA sequence: TGCGCCAGCAGCCCGGGGGCTAGCGGGAGCAATGAGCAGTTCTTC. Its protein is CASSPGASGSNEQFF. The entire variable domain, with the rest obtained from reference TRBV5-1 and TRBJ2-1, is as follows: KAGVTQTPRYLIKTRGQQVTLSCSPISGHRSVSWYQQTPGQGLQFLFEYFSETQRNKGNFPGRFSGRQFSNSRSEMNVSTLELGDSALYLCASSPGASGSNEQFFGPGTRLTVL.

This rearrangement joins TRBV5-3 to TRBJ2-2, with D perhaps TRBD1 (6 bases). TRBV5-3 is an open reading frame whose function is uncertain. Trimming removed 2 bases at V and 0 bases at J, with 11 bases between. This CDR3 has 16 residues. The CDR3 DNA follows: TGTGCCAGAAGCTTCGGGACACAAGCGAACACCGGGGAGCTGTTTTTT. Translating gives CARSFGTQANTGELFF.